The rows below give T cell receptor beta chains drawn from one sample of a study of T cell clones after liver transplantation. TCRdb's copy holds only in-frame clones and misses some; the assay was immunoSEQ multiplex PCR. The profile shows approximately 100,000 clones, 75% to 85% of them singletons. The sample here was CD4+ T cells from blood, taken before liver transplant. These receptors were collected from a human donor who received a liver transplant. The CDR3 runs from the conserved cysteine through the conserved F or W. A D gene is named only where the DNA matches it firmly. Some rows mark clone size as missing; the rest say once, few, many or name a class of expanded clone.

CDR3	DNA	J	size	V	D
CASSLIGPRGSYNNEQFF	TGCGCCAGCAGCTTGATCGGCCCCCGCGGGAGTTATAACAATGAGCAGTTCTTC	TRBJ2-1	.	TRBV5-1	TRBD2
CASSLGAPLDIQYF	TGCGCCAGCAGCTTGGGAGCTCCACTCGACATTCAGTACTTC	TRBJ2-4	.	TRBV5-1	.
CASSRGQLYGNTIYF	TGTGCCAGCAGCAGGGGACAGCTGTATGGAAACACCATATATTTT	TRBJ1-3	.	TRBV4-2	TRBD1
CARTRRLYTEAFF	TGTGCCAGGACCAGGCGACTGTACACTGAAGCTTTCTTT	TRBJ1-1	.	TRBV21-1	.
CASSRGSYNSPLHF	TGTGCCAGCAGCAGAGGCTCCTATAATTCACCCCTCCACTTT	TRBJ1-6	.	TRBV6-5	.
CASKEYDRSYEQYF	TGCGCCAGCAAAGAATACGACCGGTCCTACGAGCAGTACTTC	TRBJ2-7	.	TRBV5-1	.
CASRMDRGLSPYGYTF	TGTGCCAGCAGGATGGACAGGGGGCTTTCCCCCTATGGCTACACCTTC	TRBJ1-2	.	TRBV9	TRBD1
CASSPLLSGNYGYTF	TGTGCCAGCAGCCCCTTACTTAGTGGAAACTATGGCTACACCTTC	TRBJ1-2	.	TRBV7-8	.
CASTEGHWRNTGELFF	TGTGCCAGCACGGAGGGACATTGGAGGAACACCGGGGAGCTGTTTTTT	TRBJ2-2	.	TRBV9	.
CASSPLLLASGNGEQYF	TGTGCCAGCAGCCCGCTACTATTGGCTAGCGGGAATGGTGAGCAGTACTTC	TRBJ2-7	.	TRBV9	TRBD2
CASSNRDRGKTQYF	TGTGCCAGTAGTAACCGGGACAGGGGAAAGACCCAGTACTTC	TRBJ2-5	.	TRBV19	TRBD1
CASSRYNTGELFF	TGTGCCAGCAGTCGTTATAACACCGGGGAGCTGTTTTTT	TRBJ2-2	.	TRBV27	.
CASSFIGGPYEQYF	TGTGCCAGCAGTTTCATAGGGGGGCCCTACGAGCAGTACTTC	TRBJ2-7	.	TRBV27	.
CATALFGDTNYGYTF	TGTGCCACCGCCCTCTTCGGCGACACTAACTATGGCTACACCTTC	TRBJ1-2	.	TRBV6-5	.
CASSPNSGTNTGELFF	TGTGCCAGCAGTCCGAATTCAGGGACGAACACCGGGGAGCTGTTTTTT	TRBJ2-2	.	TRBV9	.
CASSLVASSTDTQYF	TGTGCCAGCAGCTTAGTTGCCAGCAGCACAGATACGCAGTATTTT	TRBJ2-3	once	TRBV11-2	.
CASSQPSGGGQETQYF	TGTGCCAGCAGCCAACCTAGCGGGGGGGGCCAAGAGACCCAGTACTTC	TRBJ2-5	.	TRBV4-2	TRBD2
CASSLGRKARSGNTIYF	TGTGCCAGCAGCTTAGGGAGAAAGGCCCGCTCTGGAAACACCATATATTTT	TRBJ1-3	few	TRBV11-2	.
CASSSQTDRTNYGYTF	TGTGCCAGCAGCTCACAGACAGACAGGACCAACTATGGCTACACCTTC	TRBJ1-2	.	TRBV7-9	.
CASSASWGTENNQPQHF	TGTGCCAGCAGTGCTTCCTGGGGGACAGAAAACAATCAGCCCCAGCATTTT	TRBJ1-5	.	TRBV6-1	TRBD1
CASSFQGLPTDTQYF	TGTGCCAGCAGCTTTCAAGGACTCCCCACAGATACGCAGTATTTT	TRBJ2-3	.	TRBV13	.
CASRTGTGAGNTIYF	TGTGCCAGCAGAACCGGGACAGGGGCCGGAAACACCATATATTTT	TRBJ1-3	.	TRBV11-2	TRBD1
CASRLTGGGLFF	TGTGCCAGCAGATTGACAGGGGGCGGCCTGTTTTTT	TRBJ2-2	.	TRBV28	TRBD1
CATSSRGYRTGVGQPQHF	TGTGCCACCAGCTCACGGGGGTATAGGACAGGGGTTGGTCAGCCCCAGCATTTT	TRBJ1-5	.	TRBV15	TRBD1
CASTVRSQGSTDTQYF	TGCGCCAGCACCGTTCGGTCACAGGGTAGCACAGATACGCAGTATTTT	TRBJ2-3	.	TRBV5-1	.
CASGLEWLAGVEQYF	TGTGCCAGCGGGTTGGAGTGGCTAGCGGGAGTCGAGCAGTACTTC	TRBJ2-7	few	TRBV12-1	.
CASSPTEGYEQYF	TGTGCCAGCAGCCCAACAGAGGGGTACGAGCAGTACTTC	TRBJ2-7	.	TRBV7-2	.
CASSLRGGANVLTF	TGCGCCAGCAGCTTGCGGGGCGGGGCCAACGTCCTGACTTTC	TRBJ2-6	few	TRBV5-1	.
CASSSPSFATGSNEQFF	TGTGCCAGCAGTTCCCCATCGTTTGCGACAGGGTCCAATGAGCAGTTCTTC	TRBJ2-1	.	TRBV27	TRBD1
CASRGQGANGELFF	TGCGCCAGCAGAGGACAGGGGGCCAACGGGGAGCTGTTTTTT	TRBJ2-2	few	TRBV10-1	TRBD1
CASSPSDEQFF	TGTGCCAGCAGCCCTAGCGATGAGCAGTTCTTC	TRBJ2-1	.	TRBV11-2	.
CASSRDRVQYF	TGTGCCAGCAGCCGGGACAGGGTTCAGTACTTC	TRBJ2-4	.	TRBV5-4	TRBD1
CASKTNEKLFF	TGTGCCAGCAAGACGAATGAAAAACTGTTTTTT	TRBJ1-4	few	TRBV27	.
CASSPSGMSTDTQYF	TGCGCCAGCAGCCCCAGCGGGATGTCTACAGATACGCAGTATTTT	TRBJ2-3	.	TRBV10-1	TRBD2
CASSAYDRGNTIYF	TGTGCCAGCAGCGCCTACGACAGGGGGAACACCATATATTTT	TRBJ1-3	.	TRBV7-2	TRBD1
CASSLWGESEKLFF	TGTGCCAGCAGCCTATGGGGGGAGTCGGAAAAACTGTTTTTT	TRBJ1-4	.	TRBV9	.
CATGKRGQRSYEQYF	TGTGCCACTGGAAAACGGGGACAGCGCTCCTACGAGCAGTACTTC	TRBJ2-7	.	TRBV19	TRBD1
CATQGERLYNEQFF	TGTGCCACCCAAGGCGAGCGACTCTACAATGAGCAGTTCTTC	TRBJ2-1	once	TRBV5-4	.
CASSLEGYNSPLHF	TGTGCCAGCAGTCTGGAGGGGTACAATTCACCCCTCCACTTT	TRBJ1-6	.	TRBV25-1	.
CASSPRGAVRQPQHF	TGTGCCAGCAGCCCCCGTGGGGCCGTTCGACAGCCCCAGCATTTT	TRBJ1-5	.	TRBV14	.
CASSEGAGVGLEQYF	TGTGCCAGCAGCGAAGGGGCGGGAGTGGGCCTCGAGCAGTACTTC	TRBJ2-7	.	TRBV4-2	TRBD2
CASSAGTGYTDTQYF	TGTGCCAGCTCAGCCGGGACAGGATACACAGATACGCAGTATTTT	TRBJ2-3	.	TRBV18	TRBD1
CASSVAGRETQYF	TGTGCCAGCAGCGTAGCGGGAAGGGAGACCCAGTACTTC	TRBJ2-5	.	TRBV9	.
CASSGGRVGEQYF	TGTGCCAGCAGCGGGGGACGGGTCGGCGAGCAGTACTTC	TRBJ2-7	.	TRBV28	.
CASRDRDNSPLHF	TGTGCCAGCCGGGACAGAGATAATTCACCCCTCCACTTT	TRBJ1-6	.	TRBV6-6	TRBD1
CASSVTGQSAYGYTF	TGTGCCAGCAGCGTAACGGGACAGTCTGCCTATGGCTACACCTTC	TRBJ1-2	few	TRBV9	TRBD1